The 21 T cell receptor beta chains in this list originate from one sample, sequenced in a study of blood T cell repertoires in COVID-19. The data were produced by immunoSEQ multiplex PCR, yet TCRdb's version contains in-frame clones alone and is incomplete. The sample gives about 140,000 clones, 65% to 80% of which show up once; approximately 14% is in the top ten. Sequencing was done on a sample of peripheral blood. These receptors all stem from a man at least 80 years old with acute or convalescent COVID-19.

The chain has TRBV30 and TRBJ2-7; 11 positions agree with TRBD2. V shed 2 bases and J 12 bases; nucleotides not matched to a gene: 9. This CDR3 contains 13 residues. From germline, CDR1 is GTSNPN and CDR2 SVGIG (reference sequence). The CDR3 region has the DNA TGTGCCTGGAGTCTAGGTAGCGGGGGGGCCCCGTACTTC. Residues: CAWSLGSGGAPYF.

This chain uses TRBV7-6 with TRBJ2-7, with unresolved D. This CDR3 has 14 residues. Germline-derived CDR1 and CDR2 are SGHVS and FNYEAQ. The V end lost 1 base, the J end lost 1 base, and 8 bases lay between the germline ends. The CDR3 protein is CASSLVDKSYEQYF. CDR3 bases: TGTGCCAGCAGCTTAGTAGACAAATCCTACGAGCAGTACTTC.

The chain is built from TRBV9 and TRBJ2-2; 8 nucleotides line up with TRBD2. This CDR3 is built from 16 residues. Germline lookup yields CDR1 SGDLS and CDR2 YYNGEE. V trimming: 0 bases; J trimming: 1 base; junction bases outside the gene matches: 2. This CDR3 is CASSVAGGLNTGELFF. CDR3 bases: TGTGCCAGCAGCGTAGCGGGGGGGCTGAACACCGGGGAGCTGTTTTTT.

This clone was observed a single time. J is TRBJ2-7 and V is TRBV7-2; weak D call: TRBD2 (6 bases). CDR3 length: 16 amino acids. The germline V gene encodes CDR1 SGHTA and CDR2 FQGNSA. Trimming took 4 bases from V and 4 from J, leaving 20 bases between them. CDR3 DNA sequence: TGTGCCAGCAGCTACGAGAGCCTTCGGGGAGGTTACGAGCAGTACTTC. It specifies CASSYESLRGGYEQYF.

The CDR3 spells CASSLRGDRVRSTGELFF. DNA of the CDR3: TGTGCCAGCAGCCTACGAGGGGACAGGGTGCGTAGCACCGGGGAGCTGTTTTTT. The rearrangement links TRBV7-3 to TRBJ2-2; 9 nucleotides line up with TRBD1. The CDR3 totals 18 residues. The V gene's germline CDR1 is SGHTA and CDR2 FQGTGA. J gave up 4 bases and V 5 bases, and 14 bases lay outside the gene matches. Supplemented by reference TRBV7-3 and TRBJ2-2, the full variable domain reads GAGVSQTPSNKVTEKGKYVELRCDPISGHTALYWYRQSLGQGPEFLIYFQGTGAADDSGLPNDRFFAVRPEGSVSTLKIQRTERGDSAVYLCASSLRGDRVRSTGELFFGEGSRLTVL.

The DNA of the CDR3 is TGTGCCAGCAACGGACAGGGAGGAGGTGGCTACACCTTC. It yields the protein CASNGQGGGGYTF. The rearrangement joins TRBV2 to TRBJ1-2, with 8 bases that match TRBD1. The CDR3 sequence is 13 residues long. Unmatched junction bases numbered 8, after V lost 7 bases and J lost 7 bases. Germline V gene sequence: CDR1 SNHLY, CDR2 FYNNEI. Full variable domain (missing parts from reference TRBV2 and TRBJ1-2): EPEVTQTPSHQVTQMGQEVILRCVPISNHLYFYWYRQILGQKVEFLVSFYNNEISEKSEIFDDQFSVERPDGSNFTLKIRSTKLEDSAMYFCASNGQGGGGYTFGSGTRLTVV.

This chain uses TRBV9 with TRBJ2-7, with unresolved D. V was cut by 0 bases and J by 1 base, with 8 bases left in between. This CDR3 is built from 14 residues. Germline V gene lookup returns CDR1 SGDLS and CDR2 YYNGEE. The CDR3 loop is CASSVGSGSYEQYF. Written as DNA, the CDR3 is TGTGCCAGCAGCGTAGGGTCAGGTTCCTACGAGCAGTACTTC.

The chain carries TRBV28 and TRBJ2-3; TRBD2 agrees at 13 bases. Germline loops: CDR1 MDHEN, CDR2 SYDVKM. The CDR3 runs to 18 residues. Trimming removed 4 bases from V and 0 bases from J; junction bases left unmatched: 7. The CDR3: CASSYSGTSGASTDTQYF. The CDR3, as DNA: TGTGCCAGCAGTTACAGCGGGACTAGCGGGGCTAGCACAGATACGCAGTATTTT.

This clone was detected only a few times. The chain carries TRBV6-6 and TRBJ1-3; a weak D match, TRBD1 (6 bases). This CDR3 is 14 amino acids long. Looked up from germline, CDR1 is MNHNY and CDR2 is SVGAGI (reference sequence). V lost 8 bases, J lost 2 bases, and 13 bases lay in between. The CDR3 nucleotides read TGTGCCAGCCTGCAGGGGACTACTGGAAACACCATATATTTT. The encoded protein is CASLQGTTGNTIYF.

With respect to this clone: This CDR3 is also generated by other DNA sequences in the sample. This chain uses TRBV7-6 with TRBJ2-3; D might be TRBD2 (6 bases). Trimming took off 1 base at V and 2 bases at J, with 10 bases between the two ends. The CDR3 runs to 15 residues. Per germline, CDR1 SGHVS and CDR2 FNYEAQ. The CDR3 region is CASSLVGGTTDTQYF. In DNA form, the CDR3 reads TGTGCCAGCAGCTTAGTGGGAGGAACCACAGATACGCAGTATTTT.

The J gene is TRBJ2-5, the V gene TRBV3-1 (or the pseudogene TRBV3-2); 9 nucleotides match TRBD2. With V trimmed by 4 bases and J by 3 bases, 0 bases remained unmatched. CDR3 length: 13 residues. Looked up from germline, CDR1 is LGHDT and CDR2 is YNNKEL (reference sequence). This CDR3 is CASSRLAEETQYF. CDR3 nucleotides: TGTGCCAGCAGCCGACTAGCGGAAGAGACCCAGTACTTC.

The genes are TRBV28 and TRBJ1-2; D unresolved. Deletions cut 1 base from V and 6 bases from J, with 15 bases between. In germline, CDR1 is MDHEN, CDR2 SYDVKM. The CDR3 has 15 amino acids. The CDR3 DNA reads TGTGCCAGCAGTTTATTACTAGGGTCCGGTCATGGCTACACCTTC. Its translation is CASSLLLGSGHGYTF.

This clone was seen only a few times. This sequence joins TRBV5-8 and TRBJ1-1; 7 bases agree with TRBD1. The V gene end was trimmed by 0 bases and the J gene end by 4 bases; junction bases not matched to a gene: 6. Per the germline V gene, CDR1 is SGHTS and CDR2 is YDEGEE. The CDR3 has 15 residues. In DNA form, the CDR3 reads TGTGCCAGCAGCTTGGTCCAGGGGGTAGGCACTGAAGCTTTCTTT. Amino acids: CASSLVQGVGTEAFF.

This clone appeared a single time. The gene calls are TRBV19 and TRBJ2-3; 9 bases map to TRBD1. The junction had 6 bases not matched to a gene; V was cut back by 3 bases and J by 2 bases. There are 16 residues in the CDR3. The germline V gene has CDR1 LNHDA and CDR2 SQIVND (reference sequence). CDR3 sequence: CASSMGQGPDTDTQYF. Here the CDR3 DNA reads TGTGCCAGTAGTATGGGACAGGGACCTGACACAGATACGCAGTATTTT.

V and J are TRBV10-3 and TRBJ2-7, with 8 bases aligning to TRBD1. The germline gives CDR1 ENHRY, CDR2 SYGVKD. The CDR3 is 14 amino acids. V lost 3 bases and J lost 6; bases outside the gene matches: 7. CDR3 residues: CAISERTGPFEQYF. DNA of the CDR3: TGTGCCATCAGTGAAAGGACAGGGCCATTCGAGCAGTACTTC.

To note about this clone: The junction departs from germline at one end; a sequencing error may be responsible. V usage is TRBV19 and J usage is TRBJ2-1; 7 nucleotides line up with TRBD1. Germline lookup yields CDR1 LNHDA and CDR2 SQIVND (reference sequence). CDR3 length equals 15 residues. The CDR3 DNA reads TGTGCCAGTAGTGTAGACAGGGTTAGAAACAATGAGCAGTTCTTC. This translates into CASSVDRVRNNEQFF.

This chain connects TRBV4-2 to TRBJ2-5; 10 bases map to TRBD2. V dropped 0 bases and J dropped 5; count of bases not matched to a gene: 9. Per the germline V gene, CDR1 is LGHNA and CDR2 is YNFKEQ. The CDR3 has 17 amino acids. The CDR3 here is CASSQDLPAGGLETQYF. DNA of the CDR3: TGTGCCAGCAGCCAAGATCTTCCAGCGGGGGGGTTGGAGACCCAGTACTTC.

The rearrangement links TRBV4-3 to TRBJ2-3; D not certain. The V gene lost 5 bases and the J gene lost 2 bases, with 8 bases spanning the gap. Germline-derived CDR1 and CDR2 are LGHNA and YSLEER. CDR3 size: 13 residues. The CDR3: CASSGDFTDTQYF. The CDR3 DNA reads TGCGCCAGCAGCGGAGACTTCACAGATACGCAGTATTTT.

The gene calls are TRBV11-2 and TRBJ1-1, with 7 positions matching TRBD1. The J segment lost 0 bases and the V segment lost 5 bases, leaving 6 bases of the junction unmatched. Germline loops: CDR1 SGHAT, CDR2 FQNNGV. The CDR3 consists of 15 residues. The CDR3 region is CASSLRQGMNTEAFF. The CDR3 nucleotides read TGTGCCAGCAGCCTCCGACAGGGCATGAACACTGAAGCTTTCTTT.

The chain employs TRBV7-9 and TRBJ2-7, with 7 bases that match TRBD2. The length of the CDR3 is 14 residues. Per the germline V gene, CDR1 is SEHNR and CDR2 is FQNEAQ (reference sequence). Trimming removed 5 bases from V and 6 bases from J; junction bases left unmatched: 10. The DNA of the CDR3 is TGTGCCAGCAGCCGGGGGGACCAACCAGGCGAGCAGTACTTC. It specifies CASSRGDQPGEQYF.

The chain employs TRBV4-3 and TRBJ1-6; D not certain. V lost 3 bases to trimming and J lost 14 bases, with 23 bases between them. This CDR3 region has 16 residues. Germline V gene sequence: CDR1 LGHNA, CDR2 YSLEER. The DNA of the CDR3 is TGCGCCAGCAGCCAGGACTACCCCGCCCCCGTTGTAACCCTCCACTTT. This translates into CASSQDYPAPVVTLHF.